These 29 T cell receptor beta chains were all obtained from the same sample, sequenced in a study of T cells in Graves' hyperthyroidism and ophthalmopathy. The CDR3 regions of TCR beta were amplified from RNA transcripts. The HTBI primer set drove a first-round RT-PCR of the TCR CDR3. TCRdb re-derived calls from the multiplex PCR reads in MiXCR, one entry per CDR3 protein. The table includes a few hundred thousand distinct CDR3 sequences, 15% detected once. Material: blood. The receptors here all came from a woman aged 30 to 39 with Graves' hyperthyroidism.

There are a few counts of this clonotype. The chain has TRBV6-1 and TRBJ1-5; maybe TRBD1 (6 bases). V shed 7 bases and J shed 6 bases, with 16 bases lying between them. Germline V lookup: CDR1 MNHNS, CDR2 SASEGT. This CDR3 contains 14 residues. CDR3 nucleotides: TGTGCCAGCAAAGAAGGGGGAGTGGTTCAGCCCCAGCATTTT. Translated, it gives CASKEGGVVQPQHF.

The CDR3 here is CASSLGSGEGYTF. CDR3 DNA sequence: TGTGCCAGCAGCTTAGGTAGCGGAGAGGGCTACACCTTC. The genes are TRBV7-2 and TRBJ1-2; D is unclear. Germline V lookup: CDR1 SGHTA, CDR2 FQGNSA. The CDR3 sequence is 13 residues long. V was clipped by 1 base and J by 8 bases, with 11 bases between them.

This clonotype appeared many times. This sequence joins TRBV5-1 and TRBJ2-3, with TRBD2 matching 13 bases. After removal of 4 bases from V and 4 bases from J, the junction contained 9 bases not matched to a gene. The CDR3 has 17 amino acids. From germline, CDR1 is SGHRS and CDR2 YFSETQ. The CDR3 spells CASSPGTSGISADTQYF. CDR3 in DNA: TGCGCCAGCAGCCCCGGGACTAGCGGGATTAGCGCAGATACGCAGTATTTT.

This clonotype came up a few times. V is TRBV9 and J is TRBJ2-6; D unclear. This CDR3 has 14 residues. The V end lost 5 bases, the J end lost 1 base, and 7 bases lay between the germline ends. Per germline, CDR1 SGDLS and CDR2 YYNGEE. The CDR3 loop reads CASRTGSGANVLTF. CDR3 DNA: TGTGCCAGCAGAACCGGGTCTGGGGCCAACGTCCTGACTTTC. The entire variable domain, with the rest obtained from reference TRBV9 and TRBJ2-6, is as follows: DSGVTQTPKHLITATGQRVTLRCSPRSGDLSVYWYQQSLDQGLQFLIQYYNGEERAKGNILERFSAQQFPDLHSELNLSSLELGDSALYFCASRTGSGANVLTFGAGSRLTVL.

In the case of this clonotype: A much larger clone sits a single nucleotide away, making a read error possible. V is TRBV7-9 and J is TRBJ2-1; a weak D match, TRBD2 (5 bases). V was cut by 4 bases and J by 10 bases, with 20 bases left in between. Per germline, CDR1 SEHNR and CDR2 FQNEAQ (reference sequence). The CDR3 is 15 amino acids. In DNA form, the CDR3 reads TGTGCCAGCAGCTCAACCCTCGCCGCGGGCTACGAGCAGTTCTTC. Translated: CASSSTLAAGYEQFF.

This clonotype was picked up many times. The J gene is TRBJ2-2, the V gene TRBV3-1; 8 positions agree with TRBD1. Germline CDR1 LGHDT, CDR2 YNNKEL (reference sequence). CDR3 length equals 16 residues. The V segment lost 4 bases and the J segment 6 bases; nucleotides outside the gene matches: 10. The CDR3 loop reads CASSPATGGASGELFF. CDR3 nucleotides: TGTGCCAGCAGCCCGGCCACAGGGGGTGCTTCCGGGGAGCTGTTTTTT.

Only a few counts were recorded for this clonotype. The chain combines TRBV19 with TRBJ2-7, with 9 bases lining up with TRBD1. This CDR3 spans 17 amino acids. After removal of 2 bases from V and 6 bases from J, the junction contained 14 bases not matched to a gene. The V gene's germline CDR1 is LNHDA and CDR2 SQIVND (reference sequence). The CDR3 region has the DNA TGTGCCAGTAGTATATCCCCGGACAGGGGAGAGTGGACCGAGCAGTACTTC. Its translation: CASSISPDRGEWTEQYF.

The rearrangement joins TRBV6-2 or TRBV6-3 to TRBJ1-5; 8 bases line up with TRBD1. The CDR3 is 14 amino acids. V was clipped by 10 bases and J by 1 base; unmatched bases: 6. CDR1 is MNHEY, CDR2 SVGEGT, per germline. The DNA for the CDR3 is TGTGCCAACCAGGACAGGGTGAGCAATCAGCCCCAGCATTTT. Residues: CANQDRVSNQPQHF.

J is TRBJ1-4 and V is TRBV24-1, with 9 nucleotides matching TRBD1. Germline CDR1 KGHDR, CDR2 SFDVKD. The CDR3 runs to 14 residues. V trimming: 4 bases; J trimming: 9 bases; junction bases outside the gene matches: 5. This CDR3 reads CATSERDRAQKLFF. CDR3 nucleotide sequence: TGTGCCACCAGTGAAAGGGACAGGGCACAAAAACTGTTTTTT.

This clonotype showed up many times. V usage is TRBV6-1 and J usage is TRBJ1-2, with TRBD1 matching 12 bases. Trimming cost V 4 bases and J 4 bases; bases outside gene matches: 4. Germline CDR1 MNHNS, CDR2 SASEGT. The CDR3 extends over 15 amino acids. In nucleotides, the CDR3 is TGTGCCAGCAGTGGGGACAGGGGGCGCATCTATGGCTACACCTTC. It translates to CASSGDRGRIYGYTF.

This clonotype was seen at least ten times. The J gene is TRBJ2-5, the V gene TRBV28; 9 bases align to TRBD2. CDR1 MDHEN and CDR2 SYDVKM come from the germline V gene. This CDR3 comprises 15 residues. Germline trimming cut 3 bases from V and 2 bases from J; bases unmatched to any gene: 4. The CDR3 protein is CASSLFTSGQETQYF. In DNA, the CDR3 is TGTGCCAGCAGTTTGTTTACTAGCGGGCAAGAGACCCAGTACTTC. Variable domain in full (rest from reference TRBV28 and TRBJ2-5): DVKVTQSSRYLVKRTGEKVFLECVQDMDHENMFWYRQDPGLGLRLIYFSYDVKMKEKGDIPEGYSVSREKKERFSLILESASTNQTSMYLCASSLFTSGQETQYFGPGTRLLVL.

This clonotype was counted between two and nine times. The chain links TRBV11-2 to TRBJ2-3; the match to TRBD2 covers 7 bases. Germline V gene sequence: CDR1 SGHAT, CDR2 FQNNGV. V gave up 6 bases and J gave up 5 bases; unmatched junction bases: 14. This CDR3 is built from 16 residues. This CDR3 is CASRDHGRAQQDTQYF. CDR3 in DNA: TGTGCCAGCAGAGATCATGGGAGGGCCCAGCAAGATACGCAGTATTTT. The full variable domain, in which reference TRBV11-2 and TRBJ2-3 provide the parts outside the CDR3, is EAGVAQSPRYKIIEKRQSVAFWCNPISGHATLYWYQQILGQGPKLLIQFQNNGVVDDSQLPKDRFSAERLKGVDSTLKIQPAKLEDSAVYLCASRDHGRAQQDTQYFGPGTRLTVL.

This clonotype has at least ten counts. V gene TRBV7-3 combines with J gene TRBJ2-3, with 7 bases lining up with TRBD2. V was clipped by 5 bases and J by 6 bases; unmatched bases: 11. Per the germline V gene, CDR1 is SGHTA and CDR2 is FQGTGA. The CDR3 totals 15 residues. The chain's CDR3 is CASSAGAGAGDTQYF. CDR3 sequence (DNA): TGTGCCAGCAGCGCCGGGGCGGGAGCGGGGGATACGCAGTATTTT.

There are many counts of this clonotype. This chain links TRBV12-3 or TRBV12-4 with TRBJ1-3; TRBD1 agrees at 8 bases. Germline trimming cut 1 base from V and 9 bases from J; bases unmatched to any gene: 5. The CDR3 runs to 14 residues. CDR3 bases: TGTGCCAGCAGTTTAGGGGGACAGGTCGGCACCATATATTTT. Its protein is CASSLGGQVGTIYF.

This clonotype was picked up many times. The J gene is TRBJ2-1, the V gene TRBV7-2; D is perhaps TRBD2 (7 bases). Trimming stripped 5 bases from V and 5 bases from J, with 19 bases between. The CDR3 totals 16 residues. Looked up from germline, CDR1 is SGHTA and CDR2 is FQGNSA. The CDR3 region is CASSVPSGQTNNEQFF. As DNA, the CDR3 is TGTGCCAGCAGCGTTCCTAGCGGACAGACTAACAATGAGCAGTTCTTC.

This clonotype was detected many times. The gene calls are TRBV2 and TRBJ2-2; TRBD2 might be the D (6 bases). The germline gives CDR1 SNHLY, CDR2 FYNNEI. The V and J ends lost 5 bases and 1 base respectively, with 11 bases between them. The CDR3 has 15 amino acids. CDR3 DNA sequence: TGTGCCAGCAGTCTTCGGGAGTTGAACACCGGGGAGCTGTTTTTT. Translated, it gives CASSLRELNTGELFF.

The chain has TRBV9 and TRBJ2-5; D possibly uses TRBD1 or TRBD2 (5 bases each). Trimming shortened V by 4 bases and J by 2 bases, and 12 bases separated the two germline ends. CDR3 length: 14 residues. Germline values: CDR1 SGDLS, CDR2 YYNGEE. CDR3 coding DNA: TGTGCCAGCAGCCCGGGGACGCAACAAGAGACCCAGTACTTC. Its translation: CASSPGTQQETQYF.

This clonotype was observed many times. The chain couples TRBV5-8 to TRBJ2-3; D gene uncertain. CDR1 SGHTS and CDR2 YDEGEE come from the germline V gene. V lost 4 bases and J lost 2, with 14 bases in between. CDR3 size: 15 residues. The CDR3 sequence is CASSPGRVYTDTQYF. DNA of the CDR3: TGTGCCAGCAGCCCCGGAAGGGTGTACACAGATACGCAGTATTTT.

The table lists this clonotype with many counts. CDR3 region: CASSQLRTRGHTDTQYF. The CDR3 DNA follows: TGTGCCAGCAGCCAACTTCGAACCCGGGGACACACAGATACGCAGTATTTT. This chain connects TRBV3-1 to TRBJ2-3, with D perhaps TRBD1 (6 bases). Germline assignment: CDR1 LGHDT and CDR2 YNNKEL (reference sequence). The germline V and J ends were trimmed by 2 bases and 2 bases, with 17 bases remaining between them. There are 17 residues in the CDR3.

This clonotype came up many times. The rearrangement links TRBV27 to TRBJ2-3; the match to TRBD2 covers 8 bases. From germline, CDR1 is MNHEY and CDR2 SMNVEV (reference sequence). V shed 3 bases, J shed 6 bases, and the junction held 5 bases outside the gene matches. This CDR3 region has 14 residues. CDR3 sequence: CASSFSGRMDTQYF. CDR3 nucleotide sequence: TGTGCCAGCAGTTTCAGCGGGAGAATGGATACGCAGTATTTT.

The chain couples TRBV10-3 to TRBJ1-4, with D unclear. Trimming took off 0 bases at V and 5 bases at J, with 10 bases between the two ends. CDR1 and CDR2 (germline): ENHRY, SYGVKD. The CDR3 covers 15 residues. The CDR3 spells CAISESLAVNEKLFF. Written as DNA, the CDR3 is TGTGCCATCAGTGAGTCGTTGGCAGTGAATGAAAAACTGTTTTTT.

This clonotype was observed many times. V and J are TRBV18 and TRBJ2-7; tentative D call: TRBD2 (6 bases). V was cut by 3 bases and J by 2 bases, with 11 bases left in between. The CDR3 extends over 14 amino acids. Germline CDR1 reads KGHSH; CDR2 reads LQKENI. For the CDR3, the DNA is TGTGCCAGCTCACCGCGCGGGATAACCTACGAGCAGTACTTC. The encoded protein is CASSPRGITYEQYF.

Ten or more counts support this clonotype. The rearrangement uses TRBV27 and TRBJ1-5; TRBD1 agrees at 9 bases. The V gene's germline CDR1 is MNHEY and CDR2 SMNVEV (reference sequence). This CDR3 is built from 16 residues. Trimming cost V 1 base and J 5 bases; bases outside gene matches: 6. The CDR3 DNA reads as TGTGCCAGCAGTTTATACCCCGGGACAGGGCATCAGCCCCAGCATTTT. It encodes CASSLYPGTGHQPQHF.

This clonotype was observed many times. CDR3 coding DNA: TGTGCCAGCAGTTTAGATACTAGCGGGAGCCCAGATACGCAGTATTTT. It is translated as CASSLDTSGSPDTQYF. The chain employs TRBV12-3 or TRBV12-4 and TRBJ2-3; 11 bases align to TRBD2. The V and J ends lost 1 base and 4 bases, in that order; junction bases with no gene match: 4. CDR3 length equals 16 residues.

CDR3 in DNA: TGTGCCAGCAGCGGACTAGCGGGAACCGGGGAGCTGTTTTTT. As protein: CASSGLAGTGELFF. The chain combines TRBV2 with TRBJ2-2; TRBD2 matches 12 bases. With V trimmed by 6 bases and J by 5 bases, 1 base remained unmatched. Germline V CDR1 and CDR2: SNHLY, FYNNEI. CDR3 size: 14 residues.

This clonotype appeared many times. The V gene is TRBV9, the J gene TRBJ2-7; the match to TRBD1 covers 8 bases. Trimming took 4 bases from V and 3 from J; bases not matched to a gene: 6. Germline CDR1 reads SGDLS; CDR2 reads YYNGEE. The CDR3 extends over 14 amino acids. CDR3 bases: TGTGCCAGCAGCCCCCGGACAGGGAGCTACGAGCAGTACTTC. It codes for CASSPRTGSYEQYF.

Remarks on this clonotype: A much larger clone is a single base away; this may be a read error. The V gene is TRBV18, the J gene TRBJ2-3, with 8 bases fitting TRBD2. The CDR3 contains 17 residues. Germline CDR1 KGHSH, CDR2 LQKENI. In DNA form, the CDR3 reads TGTGCCAGCTCACCAAAGGGGAAGCGGGGGAGCACAGATGCGCAGTATTTT. It yields the protein CASSPKGKRGSTDAQYF.

This clonotype was seen at least ten times. The V call is TRBV11-3, the J call TRBJ2-7; possibly TRBD1 for D (6 bases). The CDR3 covers 15 residues. V was trimmed by 1 base and J by 3 bases, leaving 13 bases between them. The germline CDR1 and CDR2 sequences are SGHNT and YENEEA. The CDR3 nucleotides read TGTGCCAGCAGCTTAGCCGGTCGACAGGACTACGAGCAGTACTTC. Its protein product is CASSLAGRQDYEQYF.

This clonotype was observed at least ten times. The chain carries TRBV30 and TRBJ2-7; 7 bases map to TRBD1. Germline CDR1 reads GTSNPN; CDR2 reads SVGIG (reference sequence). J was trimmed by 3 bases and V by 6 bases; bases with no gene match: 11. The CDR3 runs 14 residues. CDR3 loop: CACKKQGRIYEQYF. CDR3 bases: TGTGCCTGCAAAAAACAGGGGAGAATCTACGAGCAGTACTTC.